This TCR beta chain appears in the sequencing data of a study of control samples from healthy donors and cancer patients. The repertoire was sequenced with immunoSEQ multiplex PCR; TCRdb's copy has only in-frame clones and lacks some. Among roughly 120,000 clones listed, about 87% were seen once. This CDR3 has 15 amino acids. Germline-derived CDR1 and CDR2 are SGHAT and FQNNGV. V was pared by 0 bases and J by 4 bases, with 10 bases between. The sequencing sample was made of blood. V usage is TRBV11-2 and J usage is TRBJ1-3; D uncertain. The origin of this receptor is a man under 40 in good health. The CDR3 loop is CASSLDRVSGNTIYF. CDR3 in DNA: TGTGCCAGCAGCTTAGATCGGGTTTCAGGAAACACCATATATTTT.